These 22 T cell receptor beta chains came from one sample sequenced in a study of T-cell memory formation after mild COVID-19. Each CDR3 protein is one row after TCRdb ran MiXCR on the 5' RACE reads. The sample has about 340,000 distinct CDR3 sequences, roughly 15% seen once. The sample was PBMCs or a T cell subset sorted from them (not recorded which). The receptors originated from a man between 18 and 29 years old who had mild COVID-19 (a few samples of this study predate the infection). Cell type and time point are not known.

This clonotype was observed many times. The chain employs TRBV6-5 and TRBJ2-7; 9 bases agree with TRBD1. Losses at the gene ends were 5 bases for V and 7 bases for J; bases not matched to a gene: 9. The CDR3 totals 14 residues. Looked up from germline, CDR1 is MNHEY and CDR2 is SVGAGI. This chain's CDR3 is CASSPGQGVGEQYV. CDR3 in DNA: TGTGCCAGCAGTCCGGGACAGGGAGTGGGAGAGCAGTACGTC.

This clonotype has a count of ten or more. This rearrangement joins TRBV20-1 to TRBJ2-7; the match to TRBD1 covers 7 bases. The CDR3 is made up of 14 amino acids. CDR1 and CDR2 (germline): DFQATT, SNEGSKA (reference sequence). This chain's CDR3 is CSARGQVTSYEQYV. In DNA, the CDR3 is TGCAGTGCCAGAGGACAGGTGACCTCCTACGAGCAGTACGTC.

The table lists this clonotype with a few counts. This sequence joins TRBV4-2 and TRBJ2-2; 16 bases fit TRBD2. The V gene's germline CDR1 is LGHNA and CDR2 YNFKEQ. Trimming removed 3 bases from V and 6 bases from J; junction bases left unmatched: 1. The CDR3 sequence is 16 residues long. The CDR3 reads CASSQGLAGGPGELFF. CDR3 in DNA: TGTGCCAGCAGCCAGGGACTAGCGGGGGGGCCCGGGGAGCTGTTTTTT.

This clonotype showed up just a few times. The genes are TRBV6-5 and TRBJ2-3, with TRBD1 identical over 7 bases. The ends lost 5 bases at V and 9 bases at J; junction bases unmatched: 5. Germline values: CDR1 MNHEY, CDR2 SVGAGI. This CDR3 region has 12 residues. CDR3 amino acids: CASSADRATQYF. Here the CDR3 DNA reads TGTGCCAGCAGTGCCGACAGGGCGACGCAGTATTTT.

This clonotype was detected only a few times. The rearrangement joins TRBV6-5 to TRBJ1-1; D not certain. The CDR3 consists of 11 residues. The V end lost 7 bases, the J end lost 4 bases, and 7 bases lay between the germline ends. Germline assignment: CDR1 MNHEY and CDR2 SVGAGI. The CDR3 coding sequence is TGTGCCAGCAACTCGGGCACTGAAGCTTTCTTT. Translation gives CASNSGTEAFF.

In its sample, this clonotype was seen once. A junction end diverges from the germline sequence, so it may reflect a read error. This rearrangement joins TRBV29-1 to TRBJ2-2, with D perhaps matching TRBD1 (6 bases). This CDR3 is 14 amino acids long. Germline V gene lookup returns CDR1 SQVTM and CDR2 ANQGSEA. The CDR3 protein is CSVEEGTNTGELFF. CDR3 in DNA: TGCAGCGTTGAAGAAGGGACAAACACCGGTGAGCTGTTTTTT.

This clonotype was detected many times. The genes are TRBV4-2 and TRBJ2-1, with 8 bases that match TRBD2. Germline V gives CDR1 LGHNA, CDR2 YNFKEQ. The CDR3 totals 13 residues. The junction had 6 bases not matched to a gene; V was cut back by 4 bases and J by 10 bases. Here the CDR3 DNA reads TGTGCCAGCAGCCCCCACCGGGAGGGCGAGCAGTTCTTC. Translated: CASSPHREGEQFF.

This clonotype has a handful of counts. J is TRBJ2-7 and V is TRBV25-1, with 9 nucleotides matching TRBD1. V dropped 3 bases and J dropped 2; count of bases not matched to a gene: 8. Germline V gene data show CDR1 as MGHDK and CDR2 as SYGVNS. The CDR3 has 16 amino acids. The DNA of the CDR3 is TGTGCCAGCAGTGAGGGCCGGGACAGGGCGACCTACGAGCAGTACTTC. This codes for CASSEGRDRATYEQYF.

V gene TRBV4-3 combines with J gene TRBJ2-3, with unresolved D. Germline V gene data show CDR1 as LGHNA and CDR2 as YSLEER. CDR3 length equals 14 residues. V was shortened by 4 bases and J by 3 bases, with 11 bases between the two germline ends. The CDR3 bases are TGCGCCAGCAGCCTCGGCTGGGAAACAGATACGCAGTATTTT. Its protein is CASSLGWETDTQYF.

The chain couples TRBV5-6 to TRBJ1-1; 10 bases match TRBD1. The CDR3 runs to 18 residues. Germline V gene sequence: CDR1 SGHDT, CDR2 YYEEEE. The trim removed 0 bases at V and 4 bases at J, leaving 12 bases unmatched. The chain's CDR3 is CASSLARDRGRVITEAFF. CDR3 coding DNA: TGTGCCAGCAGCTTGGCCCGAGACAGGGGGCGCGTAATCACTGAAGCTTTCTTT.

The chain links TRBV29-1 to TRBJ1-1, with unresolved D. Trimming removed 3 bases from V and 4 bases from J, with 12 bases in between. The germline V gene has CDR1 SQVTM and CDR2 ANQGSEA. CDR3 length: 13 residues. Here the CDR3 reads CSVERARLTEAFF. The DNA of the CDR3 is TGCAGCGTTGAGAGGGCGCGTCTCACTGAAGCTTTCTTT.

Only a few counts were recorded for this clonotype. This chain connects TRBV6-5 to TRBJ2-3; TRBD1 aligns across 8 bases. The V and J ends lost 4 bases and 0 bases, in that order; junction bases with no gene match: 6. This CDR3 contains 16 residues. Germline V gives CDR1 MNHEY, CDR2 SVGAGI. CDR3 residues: CASSFRDRTSTDTQYF. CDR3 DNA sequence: TGTGCCAGCAGTTTCCGGGACAGGACTAGCACAGATACGCAGTATTTT.

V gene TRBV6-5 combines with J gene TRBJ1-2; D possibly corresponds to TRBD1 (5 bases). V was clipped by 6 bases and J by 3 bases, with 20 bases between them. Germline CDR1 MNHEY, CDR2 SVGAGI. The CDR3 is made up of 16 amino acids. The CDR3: CASSYGRGPLDYGYTF. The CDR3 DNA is TGTGCCAGCAGCTACGGACGGGGCCCCTTGGACTATGGCTACACCTTC.

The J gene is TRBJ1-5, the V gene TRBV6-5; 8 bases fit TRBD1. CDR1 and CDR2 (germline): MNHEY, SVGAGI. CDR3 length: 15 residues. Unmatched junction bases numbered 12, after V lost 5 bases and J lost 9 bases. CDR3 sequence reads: CASSLNGQGLSPQHF. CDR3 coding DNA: TGTGCCAGCAGTCTGAACGGACAGGGTCTCTCGCCCCAGCATTTT.

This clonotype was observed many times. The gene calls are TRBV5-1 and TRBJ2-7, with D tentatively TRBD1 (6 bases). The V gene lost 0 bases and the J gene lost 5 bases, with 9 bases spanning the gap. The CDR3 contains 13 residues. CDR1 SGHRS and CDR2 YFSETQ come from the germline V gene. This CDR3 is CASSLGGPDEQYF. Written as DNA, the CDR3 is TGCGCCAGCAGCTTGGGGGGGCCGGACGAGCAGTACTTC.

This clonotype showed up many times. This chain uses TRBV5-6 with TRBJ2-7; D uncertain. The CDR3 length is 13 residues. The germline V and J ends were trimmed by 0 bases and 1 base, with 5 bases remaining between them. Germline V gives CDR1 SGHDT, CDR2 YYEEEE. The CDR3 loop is CASSLDRSYEQYV. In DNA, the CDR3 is TGTGCCAGCAGCTTGGATAGGTCCTACGAGCAGTACGTC.

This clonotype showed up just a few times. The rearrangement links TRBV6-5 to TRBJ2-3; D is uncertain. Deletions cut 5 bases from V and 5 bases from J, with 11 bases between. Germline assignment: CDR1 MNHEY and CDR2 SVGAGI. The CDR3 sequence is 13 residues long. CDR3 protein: CASSTLWGDTQYF. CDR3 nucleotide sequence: TGTGCCAGCAGTACCCTGTGGGGAGATACGCAGTATTTT.

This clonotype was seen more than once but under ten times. The CDR3 DNA sequence: TGTGCCAGCAGCAAGGGGGGGGGCCGCACAGATACGCAGTATTTT. This encodes CASSKGGGRTDTQYF. The chain recombines TRBV7-2 with TRBJ2-3; D might be TRBD2 (7 bases). Germline V gene data show CDR1 as SGHTA and CDR2 as FQGNSA. The CDR3 has 15 residues. The V gene lost 5 bases and the J gene lost 1 base, with 13 bases spanning the gap.

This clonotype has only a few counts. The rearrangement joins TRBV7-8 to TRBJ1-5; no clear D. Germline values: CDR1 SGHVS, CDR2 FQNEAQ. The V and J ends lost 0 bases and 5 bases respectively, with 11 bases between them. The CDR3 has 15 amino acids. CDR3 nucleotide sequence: TGTGCCAGCAGCTTAGCGGCCAATTACTATCAGCCCCAGCATTTT. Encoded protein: CASSLAANYYQPQHF. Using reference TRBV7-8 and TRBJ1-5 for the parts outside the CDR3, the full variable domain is GAGVSQSPRYKVAKRGQDVALRCDPISGHVSLFWYQQALGQGPEFLTYFQNEAQLDKSGLPSDRFFAERPEGSVSTLKIQRTQQEDSAVYLCASSLAANYYQPQHFGDGTRLSIL.

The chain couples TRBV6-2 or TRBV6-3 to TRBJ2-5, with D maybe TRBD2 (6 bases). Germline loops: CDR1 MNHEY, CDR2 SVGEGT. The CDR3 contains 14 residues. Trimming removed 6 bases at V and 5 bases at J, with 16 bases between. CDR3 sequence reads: CASSLRGRGETQYF. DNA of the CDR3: TGTGCCAGCAGCCTCCGCGGACGGGGGGAGACCCAGTACTTC.

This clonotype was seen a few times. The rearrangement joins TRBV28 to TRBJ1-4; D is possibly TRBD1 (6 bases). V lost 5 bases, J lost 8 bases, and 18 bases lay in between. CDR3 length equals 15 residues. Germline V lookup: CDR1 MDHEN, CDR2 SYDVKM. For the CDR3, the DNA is TGTGCCAGCAGTCCGGGACAAGGGGTTGGGGAAAAACTGTTTTTT. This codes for CASSPGQGVGEKLFF.

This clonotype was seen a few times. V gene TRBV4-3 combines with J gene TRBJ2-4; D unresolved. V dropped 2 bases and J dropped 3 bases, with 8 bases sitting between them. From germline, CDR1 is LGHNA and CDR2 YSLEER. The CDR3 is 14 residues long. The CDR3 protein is CASSQRVGKNIQYF. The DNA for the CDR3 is TGCGCCAGCAGCCAAAGAGTGGGCAAAAACATTCAGTACTTC.